These T cell receptor beta chains were read from a single sample in a study of blood T cell repertoires in COVID-19. Measured with immunoSEQ multiplex PCR; TCRdb has only the in-frame clones, and not every one. The data show about 50,000 clones, with roughly 90% seen just once and 2.2% held by the top ten. The sample consisted of peripheral blood. All receptors come from a human donor in a cohort sampled during active COVID-19. Each CDR3 is given with its conserved first and last residue. Fields, in order: V gene, J gene, D gene, clone size, CDR3 DNA, CDR3 protein. The D gene is left open where the match is weak. The size of a clone is reported for some rows only, either as once, few or many, or as a class for expanded clones.

v_call: TRBV9; j_call: TRBJ1-1; d_call: .; clone_size: few; cdr3_nt: TGTGCCAGCAGCGTAGTCAGGGATCTAACTGAAGCTTTCTTT; cdr3_aa: CASSVVRDLTEAFF
v_call: TRBV28; j_call: TRBJ2-1; d_call: .; clone_size: .; cdr3_nt: TGTGCCAGCAGTTCCGGACTGGGAGGATTCTATGAGCAGTTCTTC; cdr3_aa: CASSSGLGGFYEQFF
v_call: TRBV3-1/TRBV3-2; j_call: TRBJ1-4; d_call: .; clone_size: .; cdr3_nt: TGTGCCAGCAGCCAAGACGTCCCCGGGAGACTGTTTTTT; cdr3_aa: CASSQDVPGRLFF
v_call: TRBV11-3; j_call: TRBJ1-1; d_call: .; clone_size: .; cdr3_nt: TGTGCCAGCAGCTTAGAGGGCAGCACTGAAGCTTTCTTT; cdr3_aa: CASSLEGSTEAFF
v_call: TRBV3-1/TRBV3-2; j_call: TRBJ1-4; d_call: .; clone_size: .; cdr3_nt: TGTGCCAGCAGCCTCCAACCCCCAGGGGCTGAAAAACTGTTTTTT; cdr3_aa: CASSLQPPGAEKLFF
v_call: TRBV19; j_call: TRBJ1-1; d_call: .; clone_size: .; cdr3_nt: TGTGCCAGTAGTATGGCCGTGAACACTGAAGCTTTCTTT; cdr3_aa: CASSMAVNTEAFF
v_call: TRBV29-1; j_call: TRBJ2-3; d_call: .; clone_size: .; cdr3_nt: TGCAGCGTTGTTCAGGGGAGAGATACGCAGTATTTT; cdr3_aa: CSVVQGRDTQYF
v_call: TRBV4-1; j_call: TRBJ1-3; d_call: TRBD1; clone_size: .; cdr3_nt: TGCGCCAGCAGCCAAGTCGGAAGCCCCCGGGGACAGGCGTTCTCTGGAAACACCATATATTTT; cdr3_aa: CASSQVGSPRGQAFSGNTIYF
v_call: TRBV3-1/TRBV3-2; j_call: TRBJ2-6; d_call: TRBD1; clone_size: .; cdr3_nt: TGTGCCAGCAGCCAAGATTGGAGGGGGACAGGAACCTCTGGGGCCAACGTCCTGACTTTC; cdr3_aa: CASSQDWRGTGTSGANVLTF
v_call: TRBV5-1; j_call: TRBJ1-1; d_call: .; clone_size: once; cdr3_nt: TGCGCCAGCAGCTTCACACCAGGGGCAGGGAATACTGAAGCTTTCTTT; cdr3_aa: CASSFTPGAGNTEAFF
v_call: TRBV7-2; j_call: TRBJ2-1; d_call: TRBD1; clone_size: .; cdr3_nt: TGTGCCAGCAGCTTAGATATCGTAAGGGACAGGGGCATTTTTATCTTC; cdr3_aa: CASSLDIVRDRGIFIF
v_call: TRBV6-2/TRBV6-3; j_call: TRBJ2-1; d_call: .; clone_size: .; cdr3_nt: TGTGCCAGCAGTCTCCAGGGGCTTGCCTACAATGAGCAGTTCTTC; cdr3_aa: CASSLQGLAYNEQFF
v_call: TRBV6-2/TRBV6-3; j_call: TRBJ1-2; d_call: TRBD1; clone_size: once; cdr3_nt: TGTGCCAGCAGTACGAACAGGGGGAGAGACTATGGCTACACCTTC; cdr3_aa: CASSTNRGRDYGYTF
v_call: TRBV3-1/TRBV3-2; j_call: TRBJ2-5; d_call: .; clone_size: .; cdr3_nt: TGTGCCAGCAGCCCGTCCAAGGGGCGGCCAATCGGAAAGACCCAGTACTTC; cdr3_aa: CASSPSKGRPIGKTQYF
v_call: TRBV7-6; j_call: TRBJ2-5; d_call: TRBD1; clone_size: .; cdr3_nt: TGTGCCAGCAGCTTAGCGGGACAGTACCAAGAGACCCAGTACTTC; cdr3_aa: CASSLAGQYQETQYF
v_call: TRBV4-1; j_call: TRBJ1-2; d_call: .; clone_size: .; cdr3_nt: TGCGCCAGCAGCCAAGTGCAGGGCCCTAGCTATGGCTACACCTTC; cdr3_aa: CASSQVQGPSYGYTF
v_call: TRBV2; j_call: TRBJ2-7; d_call: .; clone_size: .; cdr3_nt: TGTGCCAGCAGCTTGACACAGACAAAGACTCGGGGCGAGCAGTACTTC; cdr3_aa: CASSLTQTKTRGEQYF
v_call: TRBV28; j_call: TRBJ2-7; d_call: TRBD2; clone_size: .; cdr3_nt: TGTGCCAGCAGGGAATGGGGGACTAGCGACTACGAGCAGTACTTC; cdr3_aa: CASREWGTSDYEQYF
v_call: TRBV10-3; j_call: TRBJ1-2; d_call: .; clone_size: .; cdr3_nt: TGTGCCATCAGTGATACGATAGAAGACAGTAACTATGGCTACACCTTC; cdr3_aa: CAISDTIEDSNYGYTF
v_call: TRBV11-2; j_call: TRBJ1-2; d_call: .; clone_size: .; cdr3_nt: TGTGCCAGCAGCTTAAACAGGGTGGTAGGTGGCTACACCTTC; cdr3_aa: CASSLNRVVGGYTF
v_call: TRBV29-1; j_call: TRBJ2-2; d_call: .; clone_size: .; cdr3_nt: TGCAGCGTTGCGGAGACCGGGGAGCTGTTTTTT; cdr3_aa: CSVAETGELFF
v_call: TRBV13; j_call: TRBJ2-3; d_call: TRBD1; clone_size: .; cdr3_nt: TGTGCCAGCAGTGGACAGGGGGCCTTTGGAGATACGCAGTATTTT; cdr3_aa: CASSGQGAFGDTQYF
v_call: TRBV13; j_call: TRBJ2-6; d_call: TRBD2; clone_size: .; cdr3_nt: TGTGCCAGCAGCCCGAACCCCGGCGGGCTAGCGGGAATCTCTGGGGCCAACGTCCTGACTTTC; cdr3_aa: CASSPNPGGLAGISGANVLTF
v_call: TRBV7-2; j_call: TRBJ1-6; d_call: .; clone_size: few; cdr3_nt: TGTGCCAGCAGTCGACAGTCCTATAATTCACCCCTCCACTTT; cdr3_aa: CASSRQSYNSPLHF
v_call: TRBV11-2; j_call: TRBJ2-2; d_call: TRBD1; clone_size: .; cdr3_nt: TGTGCCAGCAGCCATCTCGGGACAGGGGAAACCGGGGAGCTGTTTTTT; cdr3_aa: CASSHLGTGETGELFF
v_call: TRBV4-2; j_call: TRBJ1-3; d_call: .; clone_size: .; cdr3_nt: TGTGCCAGCAGCCAGGAACCAAGGGGGGGAAACACCATATATTTT; cdr3_aa: CASSQEPRGGNTIYF
v_call: TRBV7-8; j_call: TRBJ1-3; d_call: TRBD1; clone_size: .; cdr3_nt: TGTGCCAGCAGCCGAGACAGGGACGGTGGAAACACCATATATTTT; cdr3_aa: CASSRDRDGGNTIYF
v_call: TRBV4-3; j_call: TRBJ2-5; d_call: .; clone_size: .; cdr3_nt: TGCGCCAGCAGCCAAGTACTAGCCCAAGAGACCCAGTACTTC; cdr3_aa: CASSQVLAQETQYF
v_call: TRBV2; j_call: TRBJ2-3; d_call: .; clone_size: once; cdr3_nt: TGTGCCAGCAGCATAGTGGGGACTAGCACAGATACGCAGTATTTT; cdr3_aa: CASSIVGTSTDTQYF
v_call: TRBV5-4; j_call: TRBJ2-3; d_call: .; clone_size: once; cdr3_nt: TGTGCCAGCAGCTTGTGGAACCGGGAGCAGGATACGCAGTATTTT; cdr3_aa: CASSLWNREQDTQYF
v_call: TRBV6-2/TRBV6-3; j_call: TRBJ2-7; d_call: .; clone_size: few; cdr3_nt: TGTGCCAGCAGTTGGGCGCCGGCCTACGAGCAGTACTTC; cdr3_aa: CASSWAPAYEQYF
v_call: TRBV7-9; j_call: TRBJ2-1; d_call: TRBD2; clone_size: .; cdr3_nt: TGTGCCAGCAGCTTAGGGTCTGAGGCTAGCGGGAAGCTCGATGAGCAGTTCTTC; cdr3_aa: CASSLGSEASGKLDEQFF
v_call: TRBV28; j_call: TRBJ2-3; d_call: .; clone_size: .; cdr3_nt: TGTGCCAGCAGTGCCGCCCCTCTAGCTCAGTATTTT; cdr3_aa: CASSAAPLAQYF
v_call: TRBV19; j_call: TRBJ2-7; d_call: .; clone_size: .; cdr3_nt: TGTGCCAGTAGTATAGCCCACAGGTCCGGATACTACGAGCAGTACTTC; cdr3_aa: CASSIAHRSGYYEQYF
v_call: TRBV18; j_call: TRBJ2-7; d_call: TRBD1; clone_size: .; cdr3_nt: TGTGCCAGCTCTCAACAGGCATCCGGGACAGGGTACTACGAGCAGTACTTC; cdr3_aa: CASSQQASGTGYYEQYF
v_call: TRBV4-3; j_call: TRBJ2-1; d_call: .; clone_size: .; cdr3_nt: TGCGCCAGCAGAACTAGCTCAAGCTCCTACAATGAGCAGTTCTTC; cdr3_aa: CASRTSSSSYNEQFF
v_call: TRBV19; j_call: TRBJ2-5; d_call: .; clone_size: .; cdr3_nt: TGTGCCAGTAGTCCCCCGGGGACACAAGAGACCCAGTACTTC; cdr3_aa: CASSPPGTQETQYF
v_call: TRBV18; j_call: TRBJ2-3; d_call: TRBD1; clone_size: .; cdr3_nt: TGTGCCAGCTCACCAGGACAGGGGGGCCTCACAGATACGCAGTATTTT; cdr3_aa: CASSPGQGGLTDTQYF
v_call: TRBV5-1; j_call: TRBJ2-1; d_call: .; clone_size: once; cdr3_nt: TGCGCCAGCAGCAGGACGTGGGGCGACAATGAGCAGTTCTTC; cdr3_aa: CASSRTWGDNEQFF
v_call: TRBV11-2; j_call: TRBJ2-7; d_call: .; clone_size: .; cdr3_nt: TGTGCCAGCAGCTTAGTCGGGCAGGGTGTGGGGGAGCAGTACTTC; cdr3_aa: CASSLVGQGVGEQYF
v_call: TRBV6-5; j_call: TRBJ1-4; d_call: .; clone_size: once; cdr3_nt: TGTGCCAGCAGTTACTCACAGGCCCTGAATGAAAAACTGTTTTTT; cdr3_aa: CASSYSQALNEKLFF
v_call: TRBV5-6; j_call: TRBJ2-1; d_call: TRBD2; clone_size: .; cdr3_nt: TGTGCCAGCAGCCGGAGACTAGCGGGAGATTACAATGAGCAGTTCTTC; cdr3_aa: CASSRRLAGDYNEQFF
v_call: TRBV28; j_call: TRBJ1-5; d_call: .; clone_size: few; cdr3_nt: TGTGCCAGCAGAGAGGGGGACAATCAGCCCCAGCATTTT; cdr3_aa: CASREGDNQPQHF
v_call: TRBV29-1; j_call: TRBJ2-1; d_call: .; clone_size: .; cdr3_nt: TGCAGCGTCCGACATCCCTCCATGCGGGGATACTACTACAATGAGCAGTTCTTC; cdr3_aa: CSVRHPSMRGYYYNEQFF
v_call: TRBV28; j_call: TRBJ1-3; d_call: .; clone_size: .; cdr3_nt: TGTGCCAGCGGCCGACGGCTGCCCCGCAGAGGGAACACCATATATTTT; cdr3_aa: CASGRRLPRRGNTIYF
v_call: TRBV10-3; j_call: TRBJ1-1; d_call: .; clone_size: .; cdr3_nt: TGTGCCATCAGTGAGTCGGGCGGGAAAGCTTTCTTT; cdr3_aa: CAISESGGKAFF
v_call: TRBV10-1; j_call: TRBJ2-3; d_call: TRBD1; clone_size: .; cdr3_nt: TGCGCCAGCAGTGAGGGGACAGCGCCCACAGATACGCAGTATTTT; cdr3_aa: CASSEGTAPTDTQYF
v_call: TRBV2; j_call: TRBJ1-6; d_call: TRBD1; clone_size: .; cdr3_nt: TGTGCCAGCAGTGCAGACAGGGGGCTTAATTCACCCCTCCACTTT; cdr3_aa: CASSADRGLNSPLHF
v_call: TRBV2; j_call: TRBJ2-1; d_call: TRBD2; clone_size: .; cdr3_nt: TGTGCCAGCAGTCAACTAGCGGGAGGGCCGGAAGTGCAGTTCTTC; cdr3_aa: CASSQLAGGPEVQFF
v_call: TRBV7-2; j_call: TRBJ2-1; d_call: TRBD1; clone_size: few; cdr3_nt: TGTGCCAGCAGCTGGGACAGTAACAATGAGCAGTTCTTC; cdr3_aa: CASSWDSNNEQFF
v_call: TRBV19; j_call: TRBJ2-1; d_call: TRBD2; clone_size: .; cdr3_nt: TGTGCCAGTAGTTATGCGGGGGGAAGAAACAATGAGCAGTTCTTC; cdr3_aa: CASSYAGGRNNEQFF
v_call: TRBV18; j_call: TRBJ1-6; d_call: .; clone_size: .; cdr3_nt: TGTGCCAGCTCACAAACAGGGACGGGTTCCGGTTCACCCCTCCACTTT; cdr3_aa: CASSQTGTGSGSPLHF
v_call: TRBV28; j_call: TRBJ2-3; d_call: .; clone_size: .; cdr3_nt: TGTGCCAGCAGTTGGGGGGGCGGGGATACGCAGTATTTT; cdr3_aa: CASSWGGGDTQYF
v_call: TRBV5-1; j_call: TRBJ2-1; d_call: .; clone_size: .; cdr3_nt: TGCGCCAGCAGCTTGGCCGGCTATAGCGACAATGAGCAGTTCTTC; cdr3_aa: CASSLAGYSDNEQFF
v_call: TRBV5-1; j_call: TRBJ2-5; d_call: TRBD2; clone_size: .; cdr3_nt: TGCGCCAGCAGCTTGTCTGCGACTAGCGGGGAAGAGACCCAGTACTTC; cdr3_aa: CASSLSATSGEETQYF
v_call: TRBV2; j_call: TRBJ2-6; d_call: .; clone_size: .; cdr3_nt: TGTGCCAGCAGTGCCGTCGGCTCTGGGGCCAACGTCCTGACTTTC; cdr3_aa: CASSAVGSGANVLTF
v_call: TRBV4-3; j_call: TRBJ2-7; d_call: TRBD2; clone_size: .; cdr3_nt: TGCGCCAGCAGCCAAGGGACGGGACTAGCGGCCGCGAGAGGCGCGTGGGAGCAGTACTTC; cdr3_aa: CASSQGTGLAAARGAWEQYF
v_call: TRBV19; j_call: TRBJ1-1; d_call: .; clone_size: once; cdr3_nt: TGTGCCAGTAGTATAATCGGGAGGAACACTGAAGCTTTCTTT; cdr3_aa: CASSIIGRNTEAFF